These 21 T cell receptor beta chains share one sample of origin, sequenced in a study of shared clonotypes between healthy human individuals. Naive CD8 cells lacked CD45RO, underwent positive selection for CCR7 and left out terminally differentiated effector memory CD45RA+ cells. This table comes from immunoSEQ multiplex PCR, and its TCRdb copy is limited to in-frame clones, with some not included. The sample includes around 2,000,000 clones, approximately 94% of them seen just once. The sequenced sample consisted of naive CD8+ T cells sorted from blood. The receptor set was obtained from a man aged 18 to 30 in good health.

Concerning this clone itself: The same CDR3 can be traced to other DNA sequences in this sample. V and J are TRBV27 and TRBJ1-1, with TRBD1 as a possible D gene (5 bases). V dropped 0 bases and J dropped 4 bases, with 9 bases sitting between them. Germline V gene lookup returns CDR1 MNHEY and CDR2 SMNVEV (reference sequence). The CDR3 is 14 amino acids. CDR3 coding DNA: TGTGCCAGCAGTTTATCGCCAGGGTCCACTGAAGCTTTCTTT. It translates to CASSLSPGSTEAFF.

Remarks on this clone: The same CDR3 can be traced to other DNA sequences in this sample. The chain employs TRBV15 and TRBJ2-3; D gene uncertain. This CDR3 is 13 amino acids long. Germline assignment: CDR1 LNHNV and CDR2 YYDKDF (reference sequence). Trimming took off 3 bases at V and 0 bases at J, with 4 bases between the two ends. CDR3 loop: CATSSDSTDTQYF. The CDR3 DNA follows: TGTGCCACCAGCAGCGACAGCACAGATACGCAGTATTTT. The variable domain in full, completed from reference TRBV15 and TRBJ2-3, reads DAMVIQNPRYQVTQFGKPVTLSCSQTLNHNVMYWYQQKSSQAPKLLFHYYDKDFNNEADTPDNFQSRRPNTSFCFLDIRSPGLGDTAMYLCATSSDSTDTQYFGPGTRLTVL.

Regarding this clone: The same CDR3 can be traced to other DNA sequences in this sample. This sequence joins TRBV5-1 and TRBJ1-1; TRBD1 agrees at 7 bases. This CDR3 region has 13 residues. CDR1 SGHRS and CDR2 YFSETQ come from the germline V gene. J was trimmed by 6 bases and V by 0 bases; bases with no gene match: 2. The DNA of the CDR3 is TGCGCCAGCAGCTTGGGACAGGGACCTGAAGCTTTCTTT. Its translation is CASSLGQGPEAFF.

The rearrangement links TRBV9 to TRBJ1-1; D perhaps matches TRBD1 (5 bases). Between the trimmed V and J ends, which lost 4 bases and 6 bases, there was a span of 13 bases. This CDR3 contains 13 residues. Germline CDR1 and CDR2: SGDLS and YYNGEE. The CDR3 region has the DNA TGTGCCAGCAGCCTGGGGGGATACGCTGAAGCTTTCTTT. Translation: CASSLGGYAEAFF.

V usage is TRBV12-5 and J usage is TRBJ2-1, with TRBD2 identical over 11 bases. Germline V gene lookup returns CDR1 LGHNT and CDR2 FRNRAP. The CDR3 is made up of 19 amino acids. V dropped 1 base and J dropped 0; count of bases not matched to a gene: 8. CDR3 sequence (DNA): TGTGCTAGTGGTTTGGGGACTAGCGGGCCTCCGCTCTCCTACAATGAGCAGTTCTTC. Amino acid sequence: CASGLGTSGPPLSYNEQFF.

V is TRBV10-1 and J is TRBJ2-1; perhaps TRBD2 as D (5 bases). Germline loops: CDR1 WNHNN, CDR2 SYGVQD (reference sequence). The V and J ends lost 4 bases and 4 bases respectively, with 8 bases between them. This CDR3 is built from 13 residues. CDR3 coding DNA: TGCGCCAGCAGTGTTGAGGGATACAATGAGCAGTTCTTC. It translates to CASSVEGYNEQFF.

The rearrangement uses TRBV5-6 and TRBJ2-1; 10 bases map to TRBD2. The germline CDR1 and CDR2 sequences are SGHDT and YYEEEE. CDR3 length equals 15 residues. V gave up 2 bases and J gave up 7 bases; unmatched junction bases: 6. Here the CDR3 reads CASSFEASGSNEQFF. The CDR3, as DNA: TGTGCCAGCAGCTTCGAGGCTAGCGGGAGTAATGAGCAGTTCTTC.

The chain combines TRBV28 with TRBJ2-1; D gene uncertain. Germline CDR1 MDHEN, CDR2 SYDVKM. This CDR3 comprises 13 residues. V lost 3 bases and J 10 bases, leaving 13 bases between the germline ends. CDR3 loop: CASSLLRADEQFF. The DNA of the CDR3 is TGTGCCAGCAGTTTGTTACGGGCGGACGAGCAGTTCTTC.

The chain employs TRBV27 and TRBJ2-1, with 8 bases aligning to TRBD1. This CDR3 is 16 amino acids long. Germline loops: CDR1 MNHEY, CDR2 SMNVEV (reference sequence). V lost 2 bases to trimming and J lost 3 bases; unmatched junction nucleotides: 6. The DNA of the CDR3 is TGTGCCAGCAGTTTACACACAGGGGGTGGCTACAATGAGCAGTTCTTC. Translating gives CASSLHTGGGYNEQFF.

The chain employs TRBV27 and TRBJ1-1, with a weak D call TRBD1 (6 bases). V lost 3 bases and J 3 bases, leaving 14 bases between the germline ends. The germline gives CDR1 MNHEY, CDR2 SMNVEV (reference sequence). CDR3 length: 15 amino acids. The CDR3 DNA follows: TGTGCCAGCAGTTTGCTGGGGGGGCTTTACACTGAAGCTTTCTTT. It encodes CASSLLGGLYTEAFF.

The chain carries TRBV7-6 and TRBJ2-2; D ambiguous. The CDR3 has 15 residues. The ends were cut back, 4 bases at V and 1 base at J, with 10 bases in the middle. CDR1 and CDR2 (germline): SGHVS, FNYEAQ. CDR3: CASSYALGNTGELFF. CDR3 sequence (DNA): TGTGCCAGCAGCTATGCGTTGGGGAACACCGGGGAGCTGTTTTTT.

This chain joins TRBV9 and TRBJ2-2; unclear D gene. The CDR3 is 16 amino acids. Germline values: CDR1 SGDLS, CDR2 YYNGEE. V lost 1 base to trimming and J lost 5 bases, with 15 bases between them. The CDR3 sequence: CASSVPDGIETGELFF. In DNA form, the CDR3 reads TGTGCCAGCAGCGTACCCGACGGAATTGAGACCGGGGAGCTGTTTTTT.

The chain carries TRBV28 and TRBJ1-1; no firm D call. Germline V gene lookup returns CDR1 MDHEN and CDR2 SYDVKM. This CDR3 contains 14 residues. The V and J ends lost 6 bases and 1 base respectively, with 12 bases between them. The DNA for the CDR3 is TGTGCCAGCAGCCGCGACACACCGAACACTGAAGCTTTCTTT. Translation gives CASSRDTPNTEAFF.

CDR3: CASSPGDAPLNEQYF. In DNA, the CDR3 is TGTGCCAGCAGCCCCGGGGACGCCCCGTTAAACGAGCAGTACTTC. V usage is TRBV5-6 and J usage is TRBJ2-7, with D possibly called TRBD1 or TRBD2 (5 bases each). Deletions cut 4 bases from V and 5 bases from J, with 19 bases between. The CDR3 extends over 15 amino acids. CDR1 SGHDT and CDR2 YYEEEE come from the germline V gene.

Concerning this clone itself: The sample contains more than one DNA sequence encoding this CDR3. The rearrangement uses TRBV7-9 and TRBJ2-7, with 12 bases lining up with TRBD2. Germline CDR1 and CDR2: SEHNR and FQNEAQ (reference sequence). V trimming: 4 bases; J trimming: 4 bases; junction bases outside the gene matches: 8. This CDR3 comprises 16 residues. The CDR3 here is CASSSRLAGAVYEQYF. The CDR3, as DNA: TGTGCCAGCAGCTCCCGACTAGCGGGAGCAGTTTACGAGCAGTACTTC.

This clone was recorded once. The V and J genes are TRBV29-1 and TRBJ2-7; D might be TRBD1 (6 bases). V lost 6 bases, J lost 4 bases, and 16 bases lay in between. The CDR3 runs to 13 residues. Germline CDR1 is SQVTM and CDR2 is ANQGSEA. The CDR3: CSVADAGTYEQYF. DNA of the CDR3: TGCAGCGTCGCCGACGCAGGGACATACGAGCAGTACTTC.

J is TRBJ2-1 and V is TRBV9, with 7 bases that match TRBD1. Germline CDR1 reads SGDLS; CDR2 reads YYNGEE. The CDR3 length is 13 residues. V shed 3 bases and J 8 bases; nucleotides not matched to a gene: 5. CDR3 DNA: TGTGCCAGCAGCGCGGGACAGAACTATGAGCAGTTCTTC. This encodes CASSAGQNYEQFF.

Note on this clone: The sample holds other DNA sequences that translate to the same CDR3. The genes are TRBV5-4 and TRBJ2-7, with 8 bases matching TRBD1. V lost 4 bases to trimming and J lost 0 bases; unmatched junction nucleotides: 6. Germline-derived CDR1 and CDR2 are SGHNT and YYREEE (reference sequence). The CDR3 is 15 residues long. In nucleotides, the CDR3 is TGTGCCAGCAGCCTAGGACAGGGCAACTCCTACGAGCAGTACTTC. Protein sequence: CASSLGQGNSYEQYF. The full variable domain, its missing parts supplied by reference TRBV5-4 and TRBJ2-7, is ETGVTQSPTHLIKTRGQQVTLRCSSQSGHNTVSWYQQALGQGPQFIFQYYREEENGRGNFPPRFSGLQFPNYSSELNVNALELDDSALYLCASSLGQGNSYEQYFGPGTRLTVT.

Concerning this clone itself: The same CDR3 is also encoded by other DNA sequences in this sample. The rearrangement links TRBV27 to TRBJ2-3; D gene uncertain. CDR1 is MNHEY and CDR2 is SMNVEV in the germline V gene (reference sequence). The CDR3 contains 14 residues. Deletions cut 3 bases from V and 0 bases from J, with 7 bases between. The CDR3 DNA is TGTGCCAGCAGTTTCTATCCTAGCACAGATACGCAGTATTTT. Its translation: CASSFYPSTDTQYF.

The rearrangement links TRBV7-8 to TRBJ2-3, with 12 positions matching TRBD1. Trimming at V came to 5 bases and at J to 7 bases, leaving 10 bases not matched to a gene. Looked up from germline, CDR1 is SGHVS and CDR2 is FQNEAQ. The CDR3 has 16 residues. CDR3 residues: CASSPTRDRGQNTQYF. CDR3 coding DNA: TGTGCCAGCAGCCCAACCCGGGACAGGGGGCAAAATACGCAGTATTTT. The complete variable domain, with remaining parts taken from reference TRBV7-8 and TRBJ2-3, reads GAGVSQSPRYKVAKRGQDVALRCDPISGHVSLFWYQQALGQGPEFLTYFQNEAQLDKSGLPSDRFFAERPEGSVSTLKIQRTQQEDSAVYLCASSPTRDRGQNTQYFGPGTRLTVL.

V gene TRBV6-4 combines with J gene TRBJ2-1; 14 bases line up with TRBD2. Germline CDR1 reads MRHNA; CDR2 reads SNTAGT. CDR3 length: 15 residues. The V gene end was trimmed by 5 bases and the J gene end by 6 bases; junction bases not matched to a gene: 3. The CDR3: CASSPGTSGGNEQFF. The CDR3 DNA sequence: TGTGCCAGCAGTCCCGGGACTAGCGGGGGCAATGAGCAGTTCTTC.